The clone carrying this TCR beta chain was found many times. As yet, its antigen is unknown. This entry belongs to a study of blood T cells in healthy people across ages. Notes on the study in general: Researchers report that TCR beta diversity correlated strongly with naive T cell percentage.

For the second PCR, which ran for 7 to 11 cycles, a sample-barcoded 5' primer and a J-beta primer mix were used. TCRdb itself ran the 5' RACE reads through MiXCR, one entry per CDR3 protein. The data contain fewer than 2,000,000 distinct CDR3 sequences, roughly 30% of them singletons. The draw of peripheral blood yielded 8.5 to 10 milliliters from each donor. Germline CDR1 is SEHNR and CDR2 is FQNEAQ (reference sequence). Trimming removed 7 bases from V and 4 bases from J, with 13 bases in between. The length of the CDR3 is 13 residues. This clonotype was obtained from a woman aged 25-40 years in good health. The J gene is TRBJ1-1, the V gene TRBV7-9; tentatively, D is TRBD1 (5 bases). Sequenced sample: blood. The CDR3 DNA reads as TGTGCCAGCACCCCAGGGAGCGCCACTGAAGCTTTCTTT. As protein: CASTPGSATEAFF.